The 9 T cell receptor beta chains below were found in one sample sequenced in a study of blood T cell repertoires in COVID-19. Using immunoSEQ multiplex PCR, the repertoire was profiled, and TCRdb retains in-frame clones only, with some absent. The sample has about 150,000 clones; 65% to 90% are singletons. Material: peripheral blood. Receptors were obtained from a man between 70 and 80 years old with acute or convalescent COVID-19.

The V gene is TRBV5-5, the J gene TRBJ1-5; no clear D. The CDR3 length is 17 residues. Germline CDR1 reads SGHKS; CDR2 reads YYEKEE (reference sequence). V was cut by 1 base and J by 4 bases, with 18 bases left in between. The CDR3 DNA reads TGTGCCAGCAGCTTGCTGGGTGGCCAGAGCGAGAATCAGCCCCAGCATTTT. The encoded protein is CASSLLGGQSENQPQHF.

In this sample, this clone turned up once. V usage is TRBV19 and J usage is TRBJ1-4, with 8 bases fitting TRBD1. Germline V gene data show CDR1 as LNHDA and CDR2 as SQIVND (reference sequence). CDR3 length: 15 residues. The J segment lost 5 bases and the V segment lost 7 bases, leaving 9 bases of the junction unmatched. CDR3: CASTFPGQANEKLFF. The CDR3 nucleotides read TGTGCCAGTACCTTCCCGGGACAGGCAAATGAAAAACTGTTTTTT.

This clone was detected once. The genes are TRBV24-1 and TRBJ2-7, with D perhaps TRBD1 (5 bases). Germline loops: CDR1 KGHDR, CDR2 SFDVKD. V lost 10 bases, J lost 2 bases, and 17 bases lay in between. This CDR3 has 14 residues. The CDR3 sequence: CATRSPGSPYEQYF. CDR3 bases: TGTGCCACTCGGTCCCCAGGGTCCCCCTACGAGCAGTACTTC.

J is TRBJ2-7 and V is TRBV7-9; D is unclear. Germline V lookup: CDR1 SEHNR, CDR2 FQNEAQ (reference sequence). V was cut by 3 bases and J by 5 bases, with 11 bases left in between. CDR3 length equals 13 residues. The CDR3 sequence is CASSFLGGDEQYF. The CDR3 coding sequence is TGTGCCAGCAGCTTTCTTGGCGGCGACGAGCAGTACTTC. Looking up the rest from reference TRBV7-9 and TRBJ2-7 gives the full variable domain: DTGVSQNPRHKITKRGQNVTFRCDPISEHNRLYWYRQTLGQGPEFLTYFQNEAQLEKSRLLSDRFSAERPKGSFSTLEIQRTEQGDSAMYLCASSFLGGDEQYFGPGTRLTVT.

The chain recombines TRBV5-1 with TRBJ2-7; tentatively, D is TRBD1 (5 bases). CDR1 and CDR2 (germline): SGHRS, YFSETQ. The CDR3 is made up of 16 amino acids. V was clipped by 5 bases and J by 0 bases, with 18 bases between them. The CDR3 DNA follows: TGCGCCAGCAGTAGGGGCCTCTTACCGAGCTCCTACGAGCAGTACTTC. Protein: CASSRGLLPSSYEQYF. Full variable domain (outside the CDR3, taken from reference TRBV5-1 and TRBJ2-7): KAGVTQTPRYLIKTRGQQVTLSCSPISGHRSVSWYQQTPGQGLQFLFEYFSETQRNKGNFPGRFSGRQFSNSRSEMNVSTLELGDSALYLCASSRGLLPSSYEQYFGPGTRLTVT.

This chain links TRBV15 with TRBJ2-5; 10 bases fit TRBD2. CDR1 and CDR2 from the germline V gene are LNHNV and YYDKDF (reference sequence). The CDR3 has 16 amino acids. Unmatched junction bases numbered 6, after V lost 0 bases and J lost 5 bases. The chain's CDR3 is CATSRDPAGGLETQYF. CDR3 in DNA: TGTGCCACCAGCAGAGATCCAGCGGGAGGGCTTGAGACCCAGTACTTC.

This chain joins TRBV21-1 and TRBJ2-2; the D segment call TRBD1 is taken from the table without a DNA check. TRBV21-1 is termed a pseudogene. This CDR3 contains 17 residues. The CDR3 loop reads CASSKGRIEGETGELFF. The CDR3 DNA sequence: TGTGCCAGCAGCAAAGGAAGGATAGAAGGGGAAACCGGGGAGCTGTTTTTT.

V is TRBV18 and J is TRBJ2-2; the D gene is possibly TRBD2 (6 bases). The CDR3 totals 15 residues. V lost 3 bases to trimming and J lost 7 bases, with 15 bases between them. CDR1 and CDR2 from the germline V gene are KGHSH and LQKENI. CDR3 nucleotide sequence: TGTGCCAGCTCACCCGGGGACTTCCAGGGCGGGGAGCTGTTTTTT. The encoded protein is CASSPGDFQGGELFF.

The chain joins TRBV20-1 to TRBJ1-2, with a tentative D call TRBD1 (6 bases). There are 15 residues in the CDR3. The germline V gene encodes CDR1 DFQATT and CDR2 SNEGSKA (reference sequence). The V and J ends lost 3 bases and 0 bases respectively, with 14 bases between them. This CDR3 reads CSASSPGVSNYGYTF. CDR3 in DNA: TGCAGTGCTAGTAGTCCAGGGGTTTCTAACTATGGCTACACCTTC.